The 20 T cell receptor beta chains reported below all come from one sample, sequenced in a study of blood T cell repertoires in COVID-19. This table comes from immunoSEQ multiplex PCR, and its TCRdb copy is limited to in-frame clones, with some not included. The table has roughly 150,000 clones, about 81% seen once; the top ten hold roughly 19%. The sequenced sample consisted of peripheral blood. These receptors all stem from a woman older than 75 with acute or convalescent COVID-19.

This clone was counted a single time. This chain links TRBV7-9 with TRBJ1-2; D gene uncertain. Germline CDR1 reads SEHNR; CDR2 reads FQNEAQ (reference sequence). The CDR3 is made up of 11 amino acids. V was shortened by 5 bases and J by 2 bases, with 3 bases between the two germline ends. CDR3 nucleotide sequence: TGTGCCAGCAGCATAAACTATGGCTACACCTTC. Translating it yields CASSINYGYTF.

The V gene is TRBV5-4, the J gene TRBJ2-5; 8 bases agree with TRBD2. Unmatched junction bases numbered 13, after V lost 4 bases and J lost 5 bases. CDR1 SGHNT and CDR2 YYREEE come from the germline V gene (reference sequence). This CDR3 is 16 amino acids long. The CDR3 loop is CASSPDGGARRETQYF. For the CDR3, the DNA is TGTGCCAGCAGCCCTGACGGGGGGGCACGGAGGGAGACCCAGTACTTC.

This clone was picked up one time. The chain links TRBV5-1 to TRBJ2-1, with 10 bases fitting TRBD2. Trimming removed 0 bases from V and 7 bases from J; junction bases left unmatched: 4. Germline CDR1 is SGHRS and CDR2 is YFSETQ. The CDR3 contains 15 residues. The CDR3 sequence is CASSLVLAGVNEQFF. CDR3 sequence (DNA): TGCGCCAGCAGCTTGGTCCTAGCGGGAGTTAATGAGCAGTTCTTC.

CDR3 nucleotide sequence: TGTGCTAGTGGTCTGAGGGGGTGGGAGACCCAGTACTTC. Protein product: CASGLRGWETQYF. The V and J genes are TRBV12-5 and TRBJ2-5, with D possibly TRBD1 on 6 matching bases. V was shortened by 5 bases and J by 5 bases, with 12 bases between the two germline ends. The CDR3 is 13 residues long. The germline V gene encodes CDR1 LGHNT and CDR2 FRNRAP.

The CDR3 is CASSIHPAGGNQPQHF. The CDR3, as DNA: TGTGCCAGTAGTATTCACCCCGCAGGGGGGAATCAGCCCCAGCATTTT. This chain connects TRBV19 to TRBJ1-5; 7 bases align to TRBD1. The CDR3 is made up of 16 amino acids. Germline V gene sequence: CDR1 LNHDA, CDR2 SQIVND (reference sequence). The J segment lost 4 bases and the V segment lost 3 bases, leaving 9 bases of the junction unmatched.

This chain joins TRBV3-1 (or the pseudogene TRBV3-2) and TRBJ2-4; 10 bases are a match to TRBD2. CDR1 and CDR2 (germline): LGHDT, YNNKEL (reference sequence). The CDR3 runs 20 residues. V shed 0 bases, J shed 1 base, and the junction held 12 bases outside the gene matches. CDR3 sequence reads: CASSQETPSGRRGAKNIQYF. CDR3 nucleotide sequence: TGTGCCAGCAGCCAAGAGACCCCTAGCGGGAGAAGAGGTGCCAAAAACATTCAGTACTTC.

The gene calls are TRBV19 and TRBJ1-2; 8 positions match TRBD1. Germline lookup yields CDR1 LNHDA and CDR2 SQIVND (reference sequence). CDR3 length: 14 residues. V trimming: 4 bases; J trimming: 6 bases; junction bases outside the gene matches: 7. The CDR3 DNA reads TGTGCCAGTAGTAGGACAGGGATAGGCGATGGCTACACCTTC. Encoded protein: CASSRTGIGDGYTF. Filled out from reference TRBV19 and TRBJ1-2, the complete variable domain reads DGGITQSPKYLFRKEGQNVTLSCEQNLNHDAMYWYRQDPGQGLRLIYYSQIVNDFQKGDIAEGYSVSREKKESFPLTVTSAQKNPTAFYLCASSRTGIGDGYTFGSGTRLTVV.

The chain combines TRBV9 with TRBJ1-2; tentative D call: TRBD1 (6 bases). The CDR3 sequence is 16 residues long. CDR1 SGDLS and CDR2 YYNGEE come from the germline V gene. The V and J ends lost 4 bases and 11 bases respectively, with 27 bases between them. The CDR3 loop is CASSPYLQGDVKWYTF. The CDR3 nucleotides are TGTGCCAGCAGCCCTTACTTACAGGGTGACGTGAAGTGGTACACCTTC.

This clone was recorded a few times. The chain carries TRBV5-8 and TRBJ1-6; D possibly corresponds to TRBD1 (6 bases). Germline V CDR1 and CDR2: SGHTS, YDEGEE. Trimming removed 4 bases at V and 10 bases at J, with 15 bases between. This CDR3 comprises 14 residues. The CDR3 loop is CASSRPDSSSPLHF. As DNA, the CDR3 is TGTGCCAGCAGCCGTCCGGACAGTAGCTCACCCCTCCACTTT.

As concerns this clone: An end of the junction differs from the germline gene, which may be a read error. This rearrangement joins TRBV7-7 to TRBJ2-7; TRBD2 matches 10 bases. In germline, CDR1 is SSHAT, CDR2 FNYEAQ (reference sequence). The CDR3 spans 16 residues. The CDR3 region is CASSLGVAGGGYEQYF. CDR3 DNA sequence: TGTGCTAGCAGCTTAGGAGTAGCGGGGGGCGGATACGAGCAGTACTTC.

This chain uses TRBV6-2 or TRBV6-3 with TRBJ2-7, with 13 bases identical to TRBD2. V trimming: 2 bases; J trimming: 4 bases; junction bases outside the gene matches: 5. This CDR3 has 16 amino acids. Germline CDR1 and CDR2: MNHEY and SVGEGT. CDR3 DNA sequence: TGTGCCAGCAGTTACAGACTAGCGGGGGGCCCGTACGAGCAGTACTTC. Residues: CASSYRLAGGPYEQYF.

In this sample, this clone turned up a few times. The chain links TRBV3-1 (or the pseudogene TRBV3-2) to TRBJ1-6; 9 nucleotides line up with TRBD1. The V gene's germline CDR1 is LGHDT and CDR2 YNNKEL (reference sequence). CDR3 size: 13 residues. The V gene end was trimmed by 6 bases and the J gene end by 11 bases; junction bases not matched to a gene: 5. CDR3 region: CASSRTGVTPLHF. Here the CDR3 DNA reads TGTGCCAGCAGTCGGACAGGGGTTACACCCCTCCACTTT.

This clone turned up a few times. V usage is TRBV6-6 and J usage is TRBJ2-2, with 8 bases matching TRBD1. The CDR3 runs 14 residues. The V gene's germline CDR1 is MNHNY and CDR2 SVGAGI (reference sequence). V lost 1 base and J lost 8; bases outside the gene matches: 3. Written as DNA, the CDR3 is TGTGCCAGCAGTTACTTCAGGGGGCTAGGGGAGCTGTTTTTT. Protein: CASSYFRGLGELFF.

The chain links TRBV18 to TRBJ1-3, with 7 bases aligning to TRBD1. The length of the CDR3 is 19 residues. Germline assignment: CDR1 KGHSH and CDR2 LQKENI. The junction had 12 bases not matched to a gene; V was cut back by 1 base and J by 0 bases. DNA for the CDR3: TGTGCCAGCTCACCACTAACAGGGACAGCCGTGTTCTCTGGAAACACCATATATTTT. Translation gives CASSPLTGTAVFSGNTIYF. Full variable domain (rest looked up from reference TRBV18 and TRBJ1-3): NAGVMQNPRHLVRRRGQEARLRCSPMKGHSHVYWYRQLPEEGLKFMVYLQKENIIDESGMPKERFSAEFPKEGPSILRIQQVVRGDSAAYFCASSPLTGTAVFSGNTIYFGEGSWLTVV.

This chain connects TRBV24-1 to TRBJ2-5; 7 nucleotides align to TRBD1. The germline V gene encodes CDR1 KGHDR and CDR2 SFDVKD. V gave up 3 bases and J gave up 7 bases; unmatched junction bases: 19. The CDR3 runs to 18 residues. The DNA of the CDR3 is TGTGCCACCAGTGATATTCCTCGGGACAGCACCATCGGGCGGACCCAGTACTTC. This translates into CATSDIPRDSTIGRTQYF.

The chain recombines TRBV6-5 with TRBJ1-2; TRBD1 matches at 7 bases. CDR1 MNHEY and CDR2 SVGAGI come from the germline V gene. The CDR3 length is 12 residues. Trimming removed 5 bases from V and 8 bases from J; junction bases left unmatched: 5. This CDR3 reads CASSRQGWGYTF. CDR3 DNA sequence: TGTGCCAGCAGTCGACAGGGTTGGGGCTACACCTTC.

The chain combines TRBV3-1 (or the pseudogene TRBV3-2) with TRBJ2-7; TRBD1 matches 8 bases. CDR1 is LGHDT, CDR2 YNNKEL, per germline (reference sequence). After removal of 5 bases from V and 1 base from J, the junction contained 4 bases not matched to a gene. The CDR3 length is 14 residues. This CDR3 reads CASSFGQGSYEQYF. DNA of the CDR3: TGTGCCAGCAGCTTCGGACAGGGATCCTACGAGCAGTACTTC.

The chain recombines TRBV5-4 with TRBJ1-4; tentative D call: TRBD1 (5 bases). Trimming removed 4 bases at V and 4 bases at J, with 11 bases between. Germline loops: CDR1 SGHNT, CDR2 YYREEE (reference sequence). This CDR3 has 14 amino acids. The CDR3 region has the DNA TGTGCCAGCAGCACGGGAGGGGATAATGAAAAACTGTTTTTT. Protein product: CASSTGGDNEKLFF.

A few counts support this clone. This chain uses TRBV11-2 with TRBJ2-1; D unresolved. Germline V lookup: CDR1 SGHAT, CDR2 FQNNGV. Trimming took off 1 base at V and 8 bases at J, with 12 bases between the two ends. The CDR3 covers 14 residues. CDR3 sequence: CASSLVAREDEQFF. The CDR3 DNA sequence: TGTGCCAGCAGCTTAGTCGCGCGCGAGGATGAGCAGTTCTTC.

The chain carries TRBV10-2 and TRBJ1-4, with unresolved D. V shed 6 bases and J shed 4 bases, with 6 bases lying between them. Germline lookup yields CDR1 WSHSY and CDR2 SAAADI. The CDR3 consists of 12 residues. This CDR3 is CASSQINEKLFF. CDR3 DNA sequence: TGCGCCAGCAGCCAAATTAATGAAAAACTGTTTTTT.